These 9 T cell receptor beta chains share one sample of origin, sequenced in a study of CD8+ T cells in alopecia areata. RNA extraction was followed by reverse transcription into cDNA, which acted as the sequencing template. Assay: immunoSEQ multiplex PCR; the TCRdb copy retains only in-frame clones and omits some. The sample includes approximately 150,000 clones, 85% to 90% of them seen just once. Specimen: CD8+ T cells sorted from blood, collected at week 0. The receptors originated from a human donor with alopecia areata.

V usage is TRBV7-8 and J usage is TRBJ2-1, with D hard to call. In germline, CDR1 is SGHVS, CDR2 FQNEAQ. The V and J ends lost 6 bases and 8 bases respectively, with 20 bases between them. The CDR3 covers 15 residues. CDR3 region: CASRESAQSSYEQFF. CDR3 coding DNA: TGTGCCAGCAGGGAGAGCGCCCAGAGTAGTTATGAGCAGTTCTTC.

This clone has more than one count but fewer than ten. This chain joins TRBV27 and TRBJ2-1, with 8 bases aligning to TRBD2. CDR3 length: 14 amino acids. V shed 8 bases and J 5 bases; nucleotides not matched to a gene: 8. Germline V gives CDR1 MNHEY, CDR2 SMNVEV (reference sequence). This chain's CDR3 is CASGGTGGHNEQFF. DNA of the CDR3: TGTGCCAGCGGTGGGACGGGGGGGCACAATGAGCAGTTCTTC.

The rearrangement joins TRBV27 to TRBJ2-7; 10 bases match TRBD1. This CDR3 comprises 15 residues. After removal of 3 bases from V and 7 bases from J, the junction contained 9 bases not matched to a gene. CDR1 is MNHEY and CDR2 is SMNVEV in the germline V gene (reference sequence). CDR3 nucleotides: TGTGCCAGCAGTTTTCGGGACAGGGGCGCAGGTGAGCAGTACTTC. Its translation: CASSFRDRGAGEQYF.

The chain has TRBV2 and TRBJ2-3; 8 bases align to TRBD2. Losses at the gene ends were 11 bases for V and 4 bases for J; bases not matched to a gene: 17. The germline V gene has CDR1 SNHLY and CDR2 FYNNEI. The CDR3 extends over 16 amino acids. CDR3: CARGGRHIAGPDTQYF. CDR3 sequence (DNA): TGTGCCCGCGGGGGACGGCACATAGCGGGGCCAGATACGCAGTATTTT.

About this clone itself: This sample includes further DNA sequences coding for the same CDR3. This rearrangement joins TRBV7-9 to TRBJ2-7; possibly TRBD1 for D (6 bases). The CDR3 covers 13 residues. Germline assignment: CDR1 SEHNR and CDR2 FQNEAQ (reference sequence). Trimming pared 3 bases from V and 0 bases from J, leaving 6 bases between. The CDR3 bases are TGTGCCAGCAGCTTGGACAGCTCCTACGAGCAGTACTTC. This translates into CASSLDSSYEQYF.

The chain has TRBV4-1 and TRBJ2-7; 8 bases line up with TRBD1. J was trimmed by 3 bases and V by 1 base; bases with no gene match: 2. Germline-derived CDR1 and CDR2 are MGHRA and YSYEKL. The CDR3 totals 14 residues. CDR3 sequence reads: CASSQGTGLYEQYF. CDR3 nucleotide sequence: TGCGCCAGCAGCCAAGGGACAGGGCTCTACGAGCAGTACTTC.

This clone was seen a few times. The CDR3 here is CGTGVTDTQYF. In nucleotides, the CDR3 is TGTGGGACAGGGGTCACAGATACGCAGTATTTT. The rearrangement uses TRBV19 and TRBJ2-3; 9 bases map to TRBD1. The CDR3 sequence is 11 residues long. Germline CDR1 is LNHDA and CDR2 is SQIVND (reference sequence).

There are a few counts of this clone. In the same sample, other DNA sequences code for this CDR3. The V call is TRBV7-9, the J call TRBJ1-5; no firm D call. Germline V gene data show CDR1 as SEHNR and CDR2 as FQNEAQ (reference sequence). Deletions cut 3 bases from V and 6 bases from J, with 6 bases between. CDR3 length: 12 residues. The CDR3 loop reads CASSLGSQPQHF. CDR3 DNA: TGTGCCAGCAGCTTGGGGAGTCAGCCCCAGCATTTT.

The V gene is TRBV7-9, the J gene TRBJ2-7; no clear D gene. Germline assignment: CDR1 SEHNR and CDR2 FQNEAQ (reference sequence). This CDR3 is 11 amino acids long. With 8 bases removed from V and 7 bases from J, the gap between germline ends came to 12 bases. The CDR3 spells CASESASEQYF. For the CDR3, the DNA is TGTGCCAGCGAGTCGGCCAGTGAGCAGTACTTC.